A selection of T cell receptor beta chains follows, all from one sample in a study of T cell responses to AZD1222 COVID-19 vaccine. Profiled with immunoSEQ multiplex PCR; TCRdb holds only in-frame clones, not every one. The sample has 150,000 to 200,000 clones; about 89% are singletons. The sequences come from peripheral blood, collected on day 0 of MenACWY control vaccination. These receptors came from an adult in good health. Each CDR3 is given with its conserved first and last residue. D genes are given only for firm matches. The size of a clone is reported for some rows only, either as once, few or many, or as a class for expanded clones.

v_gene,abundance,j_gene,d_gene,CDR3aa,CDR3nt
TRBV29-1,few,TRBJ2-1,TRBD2,CSVEVIGTSGGISYNEQFF,TGCAGCGTTGAAGTAATCGGGACTAGCGGAGGGATCTCCTACAATGAGCAGTTCTTC
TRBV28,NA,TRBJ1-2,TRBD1,CASSLETGGPSYGYTF,TGTGCCAGCAGCCTTGAGACAGGGGGCCCTAGCTATGGCTACACCTTC
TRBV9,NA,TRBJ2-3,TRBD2,CASSPLADSWSDTQYF,TGTGCCAGCAGCCCCCTAGCGGATTCGTGGTCAGATACGCAGTATTTT
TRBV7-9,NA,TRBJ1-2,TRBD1,CASSPRQGGGYTF,TGTGCCAGCAGCCCCCGACAGGGAGGTGGCTACACCTTC
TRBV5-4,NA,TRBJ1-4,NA,CASSLGGDNEKLFF,TGTGCCAGCAGCTTGGGAGGGGACAATGAAAAACTGTTTTTT
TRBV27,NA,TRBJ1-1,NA,CASSVVRGTEAFF,TGTGCCAGCAGCGTAGTCCGAGGGACTGAAGCTTTCTTT
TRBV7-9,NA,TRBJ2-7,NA,CASSRKGHYEQYF,TGTGCCAGCAGCCGGAAGGGCCACTACGAGCAGTACTTC
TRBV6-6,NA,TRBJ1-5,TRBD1,CASQGMGQRNQPQHF,TGTGCCAGCCAGGGGATGGGACAGCGGAATCAGCCCCAGCATTTT
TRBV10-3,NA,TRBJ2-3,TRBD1,CAIRPGQGAGTDTQYF,TGTGCCATCAGACCGGGACAGGGGGCAGGCACAGATACGCAGTATTTT
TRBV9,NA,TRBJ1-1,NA,CASSVATGYTEAFF,TGTGCCAGCAGCGTAGCCACAGGGTACACTGAAGCTTTCTTT
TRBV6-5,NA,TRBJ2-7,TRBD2,CASKGEGGSSYEQYF,TGTGCCAGCAAAGGGGAGGGAGGGAGCTCCTACGAGCAGTACTTC
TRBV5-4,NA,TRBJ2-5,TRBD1,CASSRQGAVETQYF,TGTGCCAGCAGCAGACAGGGGGCTGTAGAGACCCAGTACTTC
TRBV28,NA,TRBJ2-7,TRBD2,CASSAGTSGYEQYF,TGTGCCAGCAGTGCCGGGACTAGCGGCTACGAGCAGTACTTC
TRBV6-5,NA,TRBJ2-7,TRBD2,CASSRGTRPPYEQYF,TGTGCCAGCAGCCGTGGGACTAGGCCCCCTTACGAGCAGTACTTC
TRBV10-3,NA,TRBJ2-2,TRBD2,CAISEGLAGGTGELFF,TGTGCCATCAGTGAAGGACTAGCGGGAGGGACCGGGGAGCTGTTTTTT
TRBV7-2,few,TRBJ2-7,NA,CASSLAGTTSYEQYF,TGTGCCAGCAGCTTGGCCGGGACAACCTCCTACGAGCAGTACTTC
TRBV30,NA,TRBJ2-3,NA,CAWSPGGGGTDTQYF,TGTGCCTGGAGCCCAGGGGGAGGTGGGACAGATACGCAGTATTTT
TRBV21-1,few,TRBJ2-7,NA,CASSKGSWDRRVSYEQYF,TGTGCCAGCAGCAAAGGTTCCTGGGACAGGAGGGTCTCCTACGAGCAGTACTTC
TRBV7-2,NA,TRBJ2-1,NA,CASSTSHRAYNEQFF,TGTGCCAGCAGCACGTCCCACAGAGCCTACAATGAGCAGTTCTTC
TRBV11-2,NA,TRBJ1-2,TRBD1,CASREIRDRVSYTF,TGTGCCAGCAGGGAGATCCGGGACAGGGTCTCCTACACCTTC
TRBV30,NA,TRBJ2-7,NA,CAWGDYSYEQYF,TGTGCCTGGGGCGACTACTCCTACGAGCAGTACTTC
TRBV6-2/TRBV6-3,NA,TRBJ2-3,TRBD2,CASSYRGGPDTQYF,TGTGCCAGCAGTTACAGGGGAGGGCCAGATACGCAGTATTTT
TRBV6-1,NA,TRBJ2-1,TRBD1,CASSETGSSYNEQFF,TGTGCCAGCAGTGAGACAGGGAGCTCCTACAATGAGCAGTTCTTC